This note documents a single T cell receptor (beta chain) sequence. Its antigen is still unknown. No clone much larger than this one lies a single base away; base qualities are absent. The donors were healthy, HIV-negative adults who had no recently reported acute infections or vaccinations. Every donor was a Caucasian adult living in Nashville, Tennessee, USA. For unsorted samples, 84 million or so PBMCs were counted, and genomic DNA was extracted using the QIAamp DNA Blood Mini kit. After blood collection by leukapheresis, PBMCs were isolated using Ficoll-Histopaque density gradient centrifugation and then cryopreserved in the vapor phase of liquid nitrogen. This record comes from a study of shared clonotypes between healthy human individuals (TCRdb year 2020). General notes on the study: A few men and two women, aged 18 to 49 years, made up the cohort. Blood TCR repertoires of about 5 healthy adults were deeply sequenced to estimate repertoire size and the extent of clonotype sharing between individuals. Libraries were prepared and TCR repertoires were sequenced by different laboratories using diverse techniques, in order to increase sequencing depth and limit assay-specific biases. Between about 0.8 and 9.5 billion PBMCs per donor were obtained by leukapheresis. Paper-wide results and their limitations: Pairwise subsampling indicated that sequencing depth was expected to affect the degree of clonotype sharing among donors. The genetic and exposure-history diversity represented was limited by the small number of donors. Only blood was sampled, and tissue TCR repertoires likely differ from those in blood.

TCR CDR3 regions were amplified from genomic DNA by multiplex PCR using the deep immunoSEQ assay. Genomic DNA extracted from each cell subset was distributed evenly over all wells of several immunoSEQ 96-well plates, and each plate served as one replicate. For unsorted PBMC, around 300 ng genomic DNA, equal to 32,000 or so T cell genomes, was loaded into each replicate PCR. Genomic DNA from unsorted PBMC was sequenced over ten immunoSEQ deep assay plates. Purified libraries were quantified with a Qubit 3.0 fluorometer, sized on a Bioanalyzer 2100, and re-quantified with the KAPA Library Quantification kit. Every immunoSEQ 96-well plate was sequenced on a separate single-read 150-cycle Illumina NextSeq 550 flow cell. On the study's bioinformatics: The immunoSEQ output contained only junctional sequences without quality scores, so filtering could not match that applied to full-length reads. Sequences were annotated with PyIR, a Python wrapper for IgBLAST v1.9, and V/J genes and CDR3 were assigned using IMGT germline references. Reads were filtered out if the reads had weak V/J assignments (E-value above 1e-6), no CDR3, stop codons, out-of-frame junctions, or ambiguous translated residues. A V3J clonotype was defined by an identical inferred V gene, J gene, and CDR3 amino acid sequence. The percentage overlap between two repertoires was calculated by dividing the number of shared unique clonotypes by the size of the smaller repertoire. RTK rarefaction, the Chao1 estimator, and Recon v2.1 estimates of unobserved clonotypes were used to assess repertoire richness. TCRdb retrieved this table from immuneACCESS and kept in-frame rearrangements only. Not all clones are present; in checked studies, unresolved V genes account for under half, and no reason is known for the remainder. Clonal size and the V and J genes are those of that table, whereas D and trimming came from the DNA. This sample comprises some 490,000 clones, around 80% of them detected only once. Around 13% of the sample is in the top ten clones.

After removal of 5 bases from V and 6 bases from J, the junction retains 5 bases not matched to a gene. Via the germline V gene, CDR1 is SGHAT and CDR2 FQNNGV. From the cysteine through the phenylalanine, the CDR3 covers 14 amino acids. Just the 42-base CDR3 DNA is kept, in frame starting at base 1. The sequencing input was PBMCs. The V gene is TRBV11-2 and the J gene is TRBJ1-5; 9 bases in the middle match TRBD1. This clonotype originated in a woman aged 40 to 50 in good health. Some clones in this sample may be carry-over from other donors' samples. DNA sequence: TGTGCCAGCAGCCGGGACAGGGACGGTCAGCCCCAGCATTTT. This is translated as CASSRDRDGQPQHF. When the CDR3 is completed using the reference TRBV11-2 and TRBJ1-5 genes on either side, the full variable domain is EAGVAQSPRYKIIEKRQSVAFWCNPISGHATLYWYQQILGQGPKLLIQFQNNGVVDDSQLPKDRFSAERLKGVDSTLKIQPAKLEDSAVYLCASSRDRDGQPQHFGDGTRLSIL.